The following is a T cell receptor (beta chain) sequence with its context. The antigen is undetermined. The sample originates from a study of T-cell reconstitution after alpha-beta-depleted transplantation in children. The authors prepared the TCRbeta library with unique molecular identifiers. MiXCR, applied by TCRdb to the PCR reads, yields one record per CDR3 protein. The table lists about 980,000 distinct CDR3 sequences, 25% to 30% of them singletons. Between the trimmed V and J ends, which lost 6 bases and 2 bases, there was a span of 11 bases. Germline assignment: CDR1 DFQATT and CDR2 SNEGSKA (reference sequence). The CDR3 is 13 residues long. Whole-study findings and limits: Day-60 TCRbeta diversity that was high in some patients was derived from surviving recipient T cells and thymic progenitors. At one year after transplant, newly produced T cells mostly accounted for T-cell counts and diversity. Two months or so post-transplant, alpha-beta T cells reportedly derived from several hundred expanded graft clones.

The J gene is TRBJ1-3, the V gene TRBV20-1; D is uncertain. This receptor was obtained from a boy in the first two years of life who had a stem cell transplant for SCID, so the T cells may come from the graft donor. Specimen: PBMCs, mostly from graft donor cells, collected 360 days after TCRalphabeta/CD19-depleted stem cell transplant. The CDR3: CSAIHSAGNTIYF. The CDR3 coding sequence is TGCAGTGCCATACACTCGGCTGGAAACACCATATATTTT.